A selection of T cell receptor beta chains follows, all from one sample in a study of PD-L1 blockade in urothelial cancer. Measured with immunoSEQ multiplex PCR; TCRdb has only the in-frame clones, and not every one. The table lists about 90,000 clones, 90% to 95% of them singletons. The specimen comprised PBMCs, sampled around atezolizumab (anti-PD-L1) treatment. All receptors derive from a man aged 60 to 69 with urothelial cancer. CDR3s include the opening cysteine and the closing phenylalanine or tryptophan.

CDR3aa: CASQTRGARYEQYF
v_gene: TRBV2
len: 14
j_gene: TRBJ2-7

CDR3aa: CASRPASREQFF
v_gene: TRBV2
len: 12
j_gene: TRBJ2-1

CDR3aa: CASSLEPDRFSYEQYF
v_gene: TRBV7-9
len: 16
j_gene: TRBJ2-7

CDR3aa: CASRQIDSEGYTF
v_gene: TRBV19
len: 13
j_gene: TRBJ1-2

CDR3aa: CASRGTGVSPLHF
v_gene: TRBV2
len: 13
j_gene: TRBJ1-6

CDR3aa: CASSLDSGRANTEAFF
v_gene: TRBV5-1
len: 16
j_gene: TRBJ1-1

CDR3aa: CASSVQAGQSYNEQFF
v_gene: TRBV9
len: 16
j_gene: TRBJ2-1

CDR3aa: CASSQDGGGLSYNEQFF
v_gene: TRBV4-1
len: 17
j_gene: TRBJ2-1

CDR3aa: CASSSSGWNYEQYF
v_gene: TRBV6-5
len: 14
j_gene: TRBJ2-7

CDR3aa: CASSSLPGNDYGYTF
v_gene: TRBV4-2
len: 15
j_gene: TRBJ1-2

CDR3aa: CASSGRGFYDEQYF
v_gene: TRBV11-2
len: 14
j_gene: TRBJ2-7

CDR3aa: CASSLTARADTDTQYF
v_gene: TRBV7-3
len: 16
j_gene: TRBJ2-3

CDR3aa: CASSLVTGLGGYNEQFF
v_gene: TRBV5-1
len: 17
j_gene: TRBJ2-1

CDR3aa: CASTGRDRRYEQYF
v_gene: TRBV28
len: 14
j_gene: TRBJ2-7

CDR3aa: CASSSGRGAYYGYTF
v_gene: TRBV27
len: 15
j_gene: TRBJ1-2

CDR3aa: CASNKGFGRQETQYF
v_gene: TRBV5-8
len: 15
j_gene: TRBJ2-5

CDR3aa: CASSATSGRRETQYF
v_gene: TRBV5-1
len: 15
j_gene: TRBJ2-5